This TCR beta chain was identified during a study of blood T cell repertoires in COVID-19 (dated by TCRdb to the early 2020s). For the study in its entirety: Samples covering the acute and convalescent phases of COVID-19 were provided by collaborators in the United States, Italy and Spain. The repertoires were made available in a free public database intended to serve as a resource for research on the immune response to SARS-CoV-2. The sample metadata nearly always contained a de-identified subject ID, COVID-19 status, age in years and sex. The dataset comprised deeply sampled blood TCRbeta repertoires from subjects exposed to, actively infected with, or recovered from COVID-19. Where HLA class I and class II types were available, the types were taken from metadata supplied by the sample provider, not from assay-based typing. Samples came from the ongoing ImmuneRACE study (first 160 participants) plus 1,254 subjects from 6 global collaborators. The material from the prospective study consisted of cDNA or gDNA derived from T cells, B-cell-depleted T cells, or PBMCs. Summary of the overall study and its limitations: The amount of clinical and demographic metadata varied by source and participant and was provided uncurated.

To note about this clone: Its binding antigen is unknown. Base qualities are not at hand, and no much larger clone is one base apart. At the DNA level, this CDR3 is encoded by other sequences in the same sample as well.

Participants in the prospective study were enrolled through a virtual design, were aged 18 to 89 years, and lived in roughly 24 United States geographic areas. In the prospective study, cohorts were assigned on the basis of participant-reported clinical history obtained from a screening survey and a study questionnaire. Recovered participants in ImmuneRACE Cohort 3 were defined by two consecutive negative NP/OP PCR tests, clearance by a healthcare professional, or resolution of symptoms. In the prospective study, whole blood, serum and a nasopharyngeal or oropharyngeal swab were collected from each participant by mobile phlebotomists. Over an approximately 2-month period, participants in the prospective study had the option of providing additional blood draws and questionnaires. Before DNA extraction, blood samples from the prospective study were shipped at room temperature or frozen. V drops 1 base and J drops 3 bases, leaving 5 bases in between. Taken from the germline V gene, the CDR1 and CDR2 loops are KGHSH and LQKENI. Its CDR3 holds 13 amino acids, cysteine through phenylalanine. CDR3 DNA is the only sequence kept; it has 39 bases, read in frame from the first base.

TCRbeta CDR3 regions were amplified from genomic DNA using the immunoSEQ Assay, a bias-controlled multiplex PCR. Under the source paper's analysis protocol: Within the assay, amplification of reference gene primers was used to estimate how many nucleated cells each sample contained. To quantify the absolute abundance of each unique TCRbeta CDR3 rearrangement, sequence reads were collapsed and filtered. For each sample, productive Simpson clonality was calculated by taking the square root of Simpson's diversity index across productive rearrangements. Sourced from immuneACCESS, this table was stored by TCRdb with only in-frame sequences that have V and J called. A share of the clones is absent; for the studies checked, an unresolved V gene accounts for under half, and the remainder has no known explanation. The V and J calls and the clone size are those of that table, but D and trimming were determined from the DNA. In all, the sample holds hundreds of thousands of clones, and about nine tenths of those were seen once. Under 9.5% of the sample is held by the ten biggest clonotypes.

The source material was PBMCs or T cells enriched from blood (not recorded which). The sequence was collected from a woman aged 55-75 years who had recovered from COVID-19. In this chain, TRBV18 is recombined with TRBJ2-3; no D gene call is confident. The CDR3 amino acid sequence is: CASSPRLTDTQYF. The DNA reads TGTGCCAGCTCACCACGTCTAACAGATACGCAGTATTTT.